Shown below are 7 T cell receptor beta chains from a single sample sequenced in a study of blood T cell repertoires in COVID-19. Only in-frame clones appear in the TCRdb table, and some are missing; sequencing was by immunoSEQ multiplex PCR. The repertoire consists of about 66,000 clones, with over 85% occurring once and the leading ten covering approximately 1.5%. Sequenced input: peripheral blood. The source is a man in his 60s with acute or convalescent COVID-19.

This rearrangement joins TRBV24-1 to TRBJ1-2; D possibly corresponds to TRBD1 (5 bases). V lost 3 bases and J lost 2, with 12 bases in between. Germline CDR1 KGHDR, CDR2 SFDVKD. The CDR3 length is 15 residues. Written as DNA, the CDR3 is TGTGCCACCAGTGATGAAAGGACACCCAACTATGGCTACACCTTC. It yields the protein CATSDERTPNYGYTF.

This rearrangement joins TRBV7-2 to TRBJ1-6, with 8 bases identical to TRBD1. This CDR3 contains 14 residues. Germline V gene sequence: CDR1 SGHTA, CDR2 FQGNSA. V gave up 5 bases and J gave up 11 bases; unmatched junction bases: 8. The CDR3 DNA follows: TGTGCCAGCAGCCATAGCAGGGGGCGGGCACCCCTCCACTTT. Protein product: CASSHSRGRAPLHF.

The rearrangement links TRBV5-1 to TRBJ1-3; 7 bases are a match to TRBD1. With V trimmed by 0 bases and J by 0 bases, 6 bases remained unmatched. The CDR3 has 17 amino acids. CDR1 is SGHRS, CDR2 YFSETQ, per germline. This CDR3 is CASSLGRTGTSGNTIYF. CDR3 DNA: TGCGCCAGCAGCTTGGGTAGGACAGGAACCTCTGGAAACACCATATATTTT.

The CDR3 here is CASSTGQQETQYF. CDR3 coding DNA: TGTGCCAGCAGCACGGGACAGCAAGAGACCCAGTACTTC. The genes are TRBV5-6 and TRBJ2-5; 7 bases match TRBD1. Unmatched junction bases numbered 2, after V lost 4 bases and J lost 2 bases. The CDR3 runs to 13 residues. CDR1 is SGHDT, CDR2 YYEEEE, per germline.

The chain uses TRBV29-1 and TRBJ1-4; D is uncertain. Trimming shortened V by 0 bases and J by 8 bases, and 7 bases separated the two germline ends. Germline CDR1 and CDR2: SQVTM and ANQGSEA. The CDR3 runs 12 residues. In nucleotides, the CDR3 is TGCAGCGTTGAAGATGGCGGAGAAAAACTGTTTTTT. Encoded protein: CSVEDGGEKLFF.

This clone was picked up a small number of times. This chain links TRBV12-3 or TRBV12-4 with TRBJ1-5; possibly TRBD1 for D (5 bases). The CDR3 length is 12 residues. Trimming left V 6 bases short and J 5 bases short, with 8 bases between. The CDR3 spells CASRSGYQPQHF. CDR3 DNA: TGTGCCAGCAGATCAGGGTATCAGCCCCAGCATTTT.

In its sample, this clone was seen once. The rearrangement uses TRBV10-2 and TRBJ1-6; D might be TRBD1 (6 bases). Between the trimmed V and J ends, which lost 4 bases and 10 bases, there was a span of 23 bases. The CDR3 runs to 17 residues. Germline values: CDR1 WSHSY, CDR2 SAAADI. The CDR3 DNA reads TGCGCCAGCAGTGGTATTGACAGGTCACCCGGAGGATCACCCCTCCACTTT. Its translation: CASSGIDRSPGGSPLHF.